This TCR beta chain emerged from a study of blood T cell repertoires in COVID-19 (dated by TCRdb to 2018 to 2020). At the level of the whole study: The collaborator samples originated in the United States, Italy and Spain and spanned the acute and convalescent phases of COVID-19. The prospective study material was composed of cDNA or gDNA derived from T cells, B-cell-depleted T cells, or PBMCs. The dataset comprised deeply sampled blood TCRbeta repertoires from subjects exposed to, actively infected with, or recovered from COVID-19. The repertoires were released in a freely available public database intended as a resource for research on the immune response to SARS-CoV-2. The samples were drawn from the first 160 participants of the ongoing ImmuneRACE study and from 1,254 subjects provided by 6 global collaborators. Nearly every sample came with metadata listing a de-identified subject ID, COVID-19 status, age in years and sex. Where available, HLA class I and class II types were taken from metadata supplied by the sample provider and were not determined by assay-based typing. Results the study describes overall, beyond this receptor: Clinical and demographic metadata were provided uncurated, with the amount varying by source and participant.

The immunoSEQ Assay, a bias-controlled multiplex PCR, was used to amplify TCRbeta CDR3 regions from genomic DNA. The study's own analysis went as follows. The number of nucleated cells in each sample was estimated by amplification of reference gene primers within the assay. To quantify the absolute abundance of each unique TCRbeta CDR3 rearrangement, sequence reads were collapsed and filtered. For each sample, productive Simpson clonality was calculated as the square root of Simpson's diversity index over productive rearrangements. This immuneACCESS table, as held by TCRdb, lists in-frame sequences with V and J called but not all clones. Of the missing ones, under half trace to an unresolved V gene in checked studies; the others have no known cause. The DNA was the basis for D and trimming; V, J and clone size are from that table. Recorded for this sample are around 30,000 clones; 85% to 90% of them occurred a single time. Of the sample, 14% is held by the ten largest clones.

The CDR3 goes from the cysteine to the phenylalanine over 16 residues. Kept here is only the CDR3 DNA, which spans 48 bases and is read in frame from base 1. V is cut back by 4 bases and J by 2 bases, with 9 bases in the junction unmatched. CDR1 and CDR2 are read off the germline V gene as WSHSY and SAAADI. As to this clone: Its specific antigen is unknown. Base qualities are not recorded, but no much larger clone differs from it by a single base.

Collaborating institutions collected whole blood in K2EDTA tubes following their own protocols. For TCRbeta analysis, collaborators shipped samples as frozen whole blood, isolated PBMCs, or DNA extracted from either of those sample types. The source of this sequence is a human donor with active COVID-19. The donor label of this sample is uncertain. The rearrangement joined TRBV10-2 to TRBJ2-3, with TRBD1 matching 7 junction bases. The sequenced sample consisted of peripheral blood. The base sequence is TGCGCCAGCAGTGGGTCGAAGGGGGCTTCCACAGATACGCAGTATTTT. The resulting protein is CASSGSKGASTDTQYF.